These 32 T cell receptor beta chains were sequenced from one sample in a study of early T cells in non-severe SARS-CoV-2 infection. TCRdb re-called the 5' RACE reads through MiXCR, storing one row per CDR3 protein. The sample includes about 64,000 distinct CDR3 sequences, 20% to 25% of them seen just once. The sample was whole blood, taken at baseline. The receptors were sampled from an adult who was a healthcare worker with PCR-confirmed SARS-CoV-2 infection or an uninfected control (not recorded which).

The chain employs TRBV7-9 and TRBJ1-1; 12 bases are shared with TRBD1. The CDR3 spans 17 residues. V was clipped by 3 bases and J by 4 bases; unmatched bases: 9. Germline lookup yields CDR1 SEHNR and CDR2 FQNEAQ (reference sequence). CDR3 residues: CASSFSGQGAVGTEAFF. The CDR3 nucleotides read TGTGCCAGCAGCTTTTCGGGACAGGGGGCCGTCGGCACTGAAGCTTTCTTT.

This chain connects TRBV5-1 to TRBJ1-5; no firm D call. This CDR3 contains 14 residues. The V end was cut by 3 bases, the J end by 7 bases, with 14 bases between. Germline assignment: CDR1 SGHRS and CDR2 YFSETQ. The CDR3 coding sequence is TGCGCCAGCAGCTCAGGTGAGGCTGGGCAGCCCCAGCATTTT. It encodes CASSSGEAGQPQHF.

The rearrangement joins TRBV29-1 to TRBJ1-1; D gene ambiguous. The CDR3 length is 12 residues. CDR1 is SQVTM and CDR2 is ANQGSEA in the germline V gene. Trimming took off 3 bases at V and 3 bases at J, with 8 bases between the two ends. CDR3 in DNA: TGCAGCGTTGATCCAGGATACACTGAAGCTTTCTTT. The encoded protein is CSVDPGYTEAFF. Filled out from reference TRBV29-1 and TRBJ1-1, the complete variable domain reads SAVISQKPSRDICQRGTSLTIQCQVDSQVTMMFWYRQQPGQSLTLIATANQGSEATYESGFVIDKFPISRPNLTFSTLTVSNMSPEDSSIYLCSVDPGYTEAFFGQGTRLTVV.

This chain uses TRBV7-8 with TRBJ1-1; TRBD1 matches at 8 bases. The V and J ends lost 5 bases and 6 bases, in that order; junction bases with no gene match: 11. Germline CDR1 reads SGHVS; CDR2 reads FQNEAQ. The CDR3 is 15 amino acids. CDR3 nucleotide sequence: TGTGCCAGCAGCCTTACGGACAGGGAAGGCTCTGAAGCTTTCTTT. Its protein product is CASSLTDREGSEAFF. Drawing the rest from reference TRBV7-8 and TRBJ1-1, the complete variable domain is GAGVSQSPRYKVAKRGQDVALRCDPISGHVSLFWYQQALGQGPEFLTYFQNEAQLDKSGLPSDRFFAERPEGSVSTLKIQRTQQEDSAVYLCASSLTDREGSEAFFGQGTRLTVV.

This clonotype was observed a handful of times. The J gene is TRBJ1-2, the V gene TRBV12-3 or TRBV12-4; no definite D call. Between the trimmed V and J ends, which lost 0 bases and 7 bases, there was a span of 9 bases. This CDR3 is built from 13 residues. In DNA, the CDR3 is TGTGCCAGCAGTTTAGCGCTTGGTTTTGGCTACACCTTC. This translates into CASSLALGFGYTF.

This clonotype occurred many times. This chain uses TRBV10-2 with TRBJ2-5; 7 bases map to TRBD1. Trimming took 7 bases from V and 2 from J; bases not matched to a gene: 7. From germline, CDR1 is WSHSY and CDR2 SAAADI. CDR3 length: 14 amino acids. CDR3 sequence reads: CASTSPDRQETQYF. The CDR3 bases are TGCGCCAGCACCTCCCCGGACAGGCAAGAGACCCAGTACTTC.

The rearrangement uses TRBV2 and TRBJ2-1; weak D call: TRBD2 (6 bases). The germline CDR1 and CDR2 sequences are SNHLY and FYNNEI. This CDR3 has 14 residues. The V gene lost 4 bases and the J gene lost 6 bases, with 13 bases spanning the gap. The CDR3 nucleotides are TGTGCCAGCAGTGTTATACTAGCCCGCAATGAGCAGTTCTTC. Translating gives CASSVILARNEQFF.

The chain couples TRBV18 to TRBJ2-5; no firm D call. The V and J ends lost 3 bases and 1 base respectively, with 9 bases between them. Germline V lookup: CDR1 KGHSH, CDR2 LQKENI. The CDR3 runs to 14 residues. CDR3 protein: CASSPSEPQETQYF. CDR3 nucleotides: TGTGCCAGCTCACCCAGCGAGCCCCAAGAGACCCAGTACTTC.

The chain has TRBV27 and TRBJ2-1, with D possibly being TRBD2 (6 bases). Germline V gene sequence: CDR1 MNHEY, CDR2 SMNVEV (reference sequence). The V end lost 4 bases, the J end lost 0 bases, and 10 bases lay between the germline ends. This CDR3 region has 15 residues. DNA of the CDR3: TGTGCCAGCAGTTCGGTCGGGAGCTCCTACAATGAGCAGTTCTTC. Its protein product is CASSSVGSSYNEQFF.

This clonotype appeared many times. The V gene is TRBV12-3 or TRBV12-4, the J gene TRBJ1-1; TRBD1 agrees at 7 bases. The V and J ends lost 5 bases and 4 bases, in that order; junction bases with no gene match: 10. There are 15 residues in the CDR3. The CDR3 spells CASSPTGNEVTEAFF. DNA for the CDR3: TGTGCCAGCAGTCCGACAGGGAACGAGGTCACTGAAGCTTTCTTT.

This clonotype was seen ten or more times. The chain couples TRBV6-1 to TRBJ1-1; D is unclear. CDR1 MNHNS and CDR2 SASEGT come from the germline V gene. The germline V and J ends were trimmed by 7 bases and 0 bases, with 9 bases remaining between them. The CDR3 runs 13 residues. The CDR3 sequence is CASIRTLNTEAFF. The CDR3 DNA sequence: TGTGCCAGCATACGAACTTTGAACACTGAAGCTTTCTTT.

This clonotype was detected a few times. Germline and junction disagree at one end, which may indicate a read error. The rearrangement uses TRBV19 and TRBJ1-2, with TRBD1 as a possible D gene (6 bases). Germline V gene data show CDR1 as LNHDA and CDR2 as SQIVND (reference sequence). This CDR3 is built from 14 residues. As DNA, the CDR3 is TGTGCCAGTACCCAGATGTCGGGGGGCCTCTACTTTTCCTTC. Protein product: CASTQMSGGLYFSF.

This clonotype was detected only a few times. This rearrangement joins TRBV5-6 to TRBJ1-3, with unresolved D. This CDR3 has 16 amino acids. The germline CDR1 and CDR2 sequences are SGHDT and YYEEEE. Trimming pared 0 bases from V and 0 bases from J, leaving 10 bases between. CDR3 DNA: TGTGCCAGCAGCTTGGCGGGCTCCCTCTCTGGAAACACCATATATTTT. Translation gives CASSLAGSLSGNTIYF.

The genes are TRBV12-3 or TRBV12-4 and TRBJ1-4; TRBD1 aligns across 9 bases. V lost 5 bases to trimming and J lost 5 bases; unmatched junction nucleotides: 6. The CDR3 is 15 residues long. CDR3 residues: CASSNTGGPNEKLFF. CDR3 in DNA: TGTGCCAGCAGTAATACAGGGGGCCCAAATGAAAAACTGTTTTTT.

This clonotype has ten or more counts. The rearrangement uses TRBV5-4 and TRBJ2-2; D is ambiguous. Trimming removed 0 bases from V and 1 base from J, with 4 bases in between. This CDR3 contains 14 residues. CDR1 SGHNT and CDR2 YYREEE come from the germline V gene (reference sequence). The CDR3 nucleotides read TGTGCCAGCAGCTTGGAAGGGAACACCGGGGAGCTGTTTTTT. Residues: CASSLEGNTGELFF.

This clonotype was counted a few times. The CDR3 region is CASSLDVANYGYTF. The CDR3 coding sequence is TGTGCCAGCAGCTTGGACGTAGCCAACTATGGCTACACCTTC. The J gene is TRBJ1-2, the V gene TRBV5-5; D not certain. Germline V lookup: CDR1 SGHKS, CDR2 YYEKEE (reference sequence). The CDR3 length is 14 residues. The V gene lost 0 bases and the J gene lost 2 bases, with 8 bases spanning the gap.

This clonotype was recorded at least ten times. The chain carries TRBV5-1 and TRBJ1-2; 8 bases are shared with TRBD1. The CDR3 has 15 amino acids. CDR1 is SGHRS and CDR2 is YFSETQ in the germline V gene. Trimming cost V 2 bases and J 4 bases; bases outside gene matches: 7. Here the CDR3 reads CASSLWTGIGYGYTF. CDR3 coding DNA: TGCGCCAGCAGCTTATGGACAGGGATTGGCTATGGCTACACCTTC.

This clonotype has just a few counts. The V gene is TRBV7-2, the J gene TRBJ2-1; 7 bases map to TRBD2. Unmatched junction bases numbered 9, after V lost 4 bases and J lost 12 bases. Germline CDR1 is SGHTA and CDR2 is FQGNSA. The CDR3 sequence is 13 residues long. The CDR3 region is CASSSPRGVGQFF. CDR3 in DNA: TGTGCCAGCAGCTCGCCTCGGGGGGTCGGGCAGTTCTTC. Filled out from reference TRBV7-2 and TRBJ2-1, the complete variable domain reads GAGVSQSPSNKVTEKGKDVELRCDPISGHTALYWYRQSLGQGLEFLIYFQGNSAPDKSGLPSDRFSAERTGGSVSTLTIQRTQQEDSAVYLCASSSPRGVGQFFGPGTRLTVL.

This chain joins TRBV6-1 and TRBJ2-3, with D unresolved. The CDR3 has 14 residues. The V end was cut by 0 bases, the J end by 6 bases, with 10 bases between. Germline loops: CDR1 MNHNS, CDR2 SASEGT. This CDR3 reads CASSEAVGVDTQYF. The DNA of the CDR3 is TGTGCCAGCAGTGAAGCGGTCGGAGTGGATACGCAGTATTTT.

This chain joins TRBV7-6 and TRBJ1-1; tentative D call: TRBD1 (5 bases). Germline CDR1 SGHVS, CDR2 FNYEAQ. There are 15 residues in the CDR3. The V end was cut by 4 bases, the J end by 2 bases, with 14 bases between. The CDR3 DNA follows: TGTGCCAGCAGCTCGGAAATGACAGTTAACACTGAAGCTTTCTTT. Protein sequence: CASSSEMTVNTEAFF.

The chain couples TRBV7-9 to TRBJ2-3, with D perhaps TRBD1 or TRBD2 (5 bases each). The V gene lost 5 bases and the J gene lost 4 bases, with 10 bases spanning the gap. Germline CDR1 and CDR2: SEHNR and FQNEAQ (reference sequence). The CDR3 consists of 13 residues. CDR3 region: CASSPRGPDTQYF. Written as DNA, the CDR3 is TGTGCCAGCAGCCCACGGGGCCCAGATACGCAGTATTTT.

The sample holds a few counts of this clonotype. The V gene is TRBV20-1, the J gene TRBJ1-2; 8 nucleotides match TRBD1. J lost 8 bases, V lost 0 bases, and 8 bases had no gene match. Germline V gene lookup returns CDR1 DFQATT and CDR2 SNEGSKA (reference sequence). The CDR3 runs to 14 residues. The CDR3 reads CSARDPDRVDGYTF. In DNA, the CDR3 is TGCAGTGCTAGAGACCCGGACAGGGTAGACGGCTACACCTTC.

This chain links TRBV4-1 with TRBJ1-5; TRBD1 matches at 10 bases. There are 17 residues in the CDR3. CDR1 and CDR2 from the germline V gene are MGHRA and YSYEKL. With V trimmed by 0 bases and J by 6 bases, 8 bases remained unmatched. This chain's CDR3 is CASSQDFPGQGSQPQHF. The CDR3 DNA reads as TGCGCCAGCAGCCAAGATTTCCCGGGACAGGGGTCTCAGCCCCAGCATTTT.

As for this clonotype: One end of the junction fails to match germline, which may point to a read error. The V call is TRBV4-1, the J call TRBJ2-2; TRBD2 might be the D (5 bases). Per the germline V gene, CDR1 is MGHRA and CDR2 is YSYEKL. The CDR3 extends over 16 amino acids. CDR3 in DNA: TGCGCCAGCAGCCAAGAGACCAGAACGAACACCGGGGAGCTTTTTTTT. This encodes CASSQETRTNTGELFF.

The sample holds a few counts of this clonotype. The chain couples TRBV7-9 to TRBJ1-1; D may be TRBD1 (6 bases). The ends were cut back, 3 bases at V and 3 bases at J, with 11 bases in the middle. Looked up from germline, CDR1 is SEHNR and CDR2 is FQNEAQ (reference sequence). This CDR3 spans 14 amino acids. CDR3 loop: CASSLGAGYTEAFF. The CDR3 DNA follows: TGTGCCAGCAGCTTGGGGGCAGGATACACTGAAGCTTTCTTT.

This clonotype has a count of ten or more. The genes are TRBV9 and TRBJ1-4, with a weak D call TRBD1 (5 bases). Trimming cost V 7 bases and J 4 bases, with 17 bases left between them. Looked up from germline, CDR1 is SGDLS and CDR2 is YYNGEE. There are 15 residues in the CDR3. This chain's CDR3 is CASGLLGDFNEKLFF. In DNA, the CDR3 is TGTGCCAGCGGACTGCTAGGGGATTTTAATGAAAAACTGTTTTTT.

The chain recombines TRBV13 with TRBJ2-7, with D unclear. Germline V gene data show CDR1 as PRHDT and CDR2 as FYEKMQ (reference sequence). V was cut by 10 bases and J by 0 bases, with 10 bases left in between. The CDR3 has 12 residues. DNA of the CDR3: TGTGCCACCGGCAGGAGCTCCTACGAGCAGTACTTC. Residues: CATGRSSYEQYF.

This clonotype was counted many times. As DNA, the CDR3 is TGTGCCAGCATACAGGGGTTGACTGAAGCTTTCTTT. It specifies CASIQGLTEAFF. The chain links TRBV2 to TRBJ1-1, with 7 bases lining up with TRBD1. Germline assignment: CDR1 SNHLY and CDR2 FYNNEI. CDR3 length equals 12 residues. Trimming at V came to 7 bases and at J to 5 bases, leaving 4 bases not matched to a gene.

This clonotype turned up a few times. V gene TRBV7-9 combines with J gene TRBJ2-7; D call uncertain. The CDR3 is made up of 14 amino acids. The V end lost 3 bases, the J end lost 2 bases, and 11 bases lay between the germline ends. CDR1 is SEHNR and CDR2 is FQNEAQ in the germline V gene (reference sequence). CDR3 nucleotide sequence: TGTGCCAGCAGCTTTGGCGGTGTCACCTACGAGCAGTACTTC. Translated, it gives CASSFGGVTYEQYF.

The gene calls are TRBV5-6 and TRBJ1-6; D call uncertain. The germline V gene encodes CDR1 SGHDT and CDR2 YYEEEE. This CDR3 is built from 14 residues. The V and J ends lost 0 bases and 7 bases respectively, with 8 bases between them. Here the CDR3 DNA reads TGTGCCAGCAGCTTGGCCTCGAGGAATTCACCCCTCCACTTT. It translates to CASSLASRNSPLHF. Full variable domain (rest looked up from reference TRBV5-6 and TRBJ1-6): DAGVTQSPTHLIKTRGQQVTLRCSPKSGHDTVSWYQQALGQGPQFIFQYYEEEERQRGNFPDRFSGHQFPNYSSELNVNALLLGDSALYLCASSLASRNSPLHFGNGTRLTVT.

This clonotype was seen only a few times. The chain employs TRBV7-9 and TRBJ2-3; D possibly corresponds to TRBD2 (5 bases). The CDR3 has 14 residues. V was clipped by 5 bases and J by 3 bases, with 12 bases between them. Germline V gene lookup returns CDR1 SEHNR and CDR2 FQNEAQ (reference sequence). The CDR3: CASSHPGWTDTQYF. The DNA for the CDR3 is TGTGCCAGCAGCCACCCGGGATGGACAGATACGCAGTATTTT. Supplemented by reference TRBV7-9 and TRBJ2-3, the full variable domain reads DTGVSQNPRHKITKRGQNVTFRCDPISEHNRLYWYRQTLGQGPEFLTYFQNEAQLEKSRLLSDRFSAERPKGSFSTLEIQRTEQGDSAMYLCASSHPGWTDTQYFGPGTRLTVL.

This chain connects TRBV11-1 to TRBJ2-5; 13 bases align to TRBD2. Germline CDR1 and CDR2: SGHAT and FQDESV (reference sequence). The CDR3 spans 17 residues. V was clipped by 1 base and J by 2 bases; unmatched bases: 4. CDR3 protein: CASSLGLAGGPQETQYF. CDR3 sequence (DNA): TGTGCCAGCAGCTTAGGACTAGCGGGGGGTCCTCAAGAGACCCAGTACTTC. Filled out from reference TRBV11-1 and TRBJ2-5, the complete variable domain reads EAEVAQSPRYKITEKSQAVAFWCDPISGHATLYWYRQILGQGPELLVQFQDESVVDDSQLPKDRFSAERLKGVDSTLKIQPAELGDSAMYLCASSLGLAGGPQETQYFGPGTRLLVL.